One T cell receptor beta chain is described in this entry. The data are from a study of T cells in localized non-small cell lung cancer. Only in-frame clones appear in the TCRdb table, and some are missing; sequencing was by immunoSEQ multiplex PCR. Counted here are about 40,000 clones, around 86% occurring once; the ten biggest clones make up roughly 6.1%. The length of the CDR3 is 17 residues. Trimming pared 0 bases from V and 0 bases from J, leaving 13 bases between. Germline CDR1 KGHSH, CDR2 LQKENI. This clonotype was obtained from a man between 35 and 75 years old with stage I lung adenocarcinoma. Sequencing was performed on peripheral blood, taken before any cancer treatment. The chain uses TRBV18 and TRBJ2-3; D gene unclear. Written as DNA, the CDR3 is TGTGCCAGCTCACCACCGAACAAACGCCATAGCACAGATACGCAGTATTTT. Translating gives CASSPPNKRHSTDTQYF.